This T cell receptor beta chain came from a study of T cell responses to AZD1222 COVID-19 vaccine. Clones were sequenced by immunoSEQ multiplex PCR, and TCRdb holds only the in-frame ones, with some missing. The data contain 45,000 to 65,000 clones, about 91% of them singletons. There are 12 residues in the CDR3. CDR1 and CDR2 from the germline V gene are SGHTA and FQGTGA. Trimming left V 5 bases short and J 0 bases short, with 3 bases between. Notes on this clone: Its cognate antigen is unknown.

Whole-study findings and limits: Only six people who got AZD1222 tested seropositive at baseline. Nearly half of spike-specific TCRs reportedly target variant regions that are unmutated in the B.1.351 and B.1.1.7 variants. Repertoires were collected only later (after the peak T cell response had occurred).

The sample in question was peripheral blood, obtained 28 days after the second AZD1222 dose. This TCR came from an adult who received the AZD1222 COVID-19 vaccine. V usage is TRBV7-3 and J usage is TRBJ2-3; D is ambiguous. The CDR3 DNA sequence: TGTGCCAGCAGCAAGAGCACAGATACGCAGTATTTT. Translation gives CASSKSTDTQYF.